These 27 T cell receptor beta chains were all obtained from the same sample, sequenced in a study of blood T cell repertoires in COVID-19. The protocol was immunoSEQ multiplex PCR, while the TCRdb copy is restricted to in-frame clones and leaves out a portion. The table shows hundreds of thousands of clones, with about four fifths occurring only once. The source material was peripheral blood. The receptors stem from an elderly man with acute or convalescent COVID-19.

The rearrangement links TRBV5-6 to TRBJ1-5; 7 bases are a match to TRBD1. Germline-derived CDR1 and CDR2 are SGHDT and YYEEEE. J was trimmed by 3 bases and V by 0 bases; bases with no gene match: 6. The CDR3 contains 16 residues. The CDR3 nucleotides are TGTGCCAGCAGCTTGGCCGGGGGACAGTTCAATCAGCCCCAGCATTTT. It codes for CASSLAGGQFNQPQHF.

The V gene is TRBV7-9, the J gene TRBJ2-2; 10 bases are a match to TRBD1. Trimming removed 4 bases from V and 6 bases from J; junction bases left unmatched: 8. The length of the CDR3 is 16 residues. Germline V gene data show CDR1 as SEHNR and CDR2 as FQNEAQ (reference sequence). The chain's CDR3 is CASSYLRDRGAGELFF. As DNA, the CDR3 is TGTGCCAGCAGCTACCTTCGGGACAGGGGCGCCGGGGAGCTGTTTTTT. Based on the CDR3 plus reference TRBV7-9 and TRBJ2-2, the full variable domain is DTGVSQNPRHKITKRGQNVTFRCDPISEHNRLYWYRQTLGQGPEFLTYFQNEAQLEKSRLLSDRFSAERPKGSFSTLEIQRTEQGDSAMYLCASSYLRDRGAGELFFGEGSRLTVL.

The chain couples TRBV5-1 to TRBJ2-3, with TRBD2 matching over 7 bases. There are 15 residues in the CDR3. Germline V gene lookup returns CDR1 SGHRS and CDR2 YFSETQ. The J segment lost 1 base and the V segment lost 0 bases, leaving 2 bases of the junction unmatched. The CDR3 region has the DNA TGCGCCAGCAGCTTGGCGGGAGGACGCACAGATACGCAGTATTTT. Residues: CASSLAGGRTDTQYF.

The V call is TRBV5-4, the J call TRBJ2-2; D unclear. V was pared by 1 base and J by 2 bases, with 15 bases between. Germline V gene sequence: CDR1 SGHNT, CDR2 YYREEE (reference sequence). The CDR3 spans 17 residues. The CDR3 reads CASSLRWAGINTGELFF. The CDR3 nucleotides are TGTGCCAGCAGCTTGCGGTGGGCAGGTATCAACACCGGGGAGCTGTTTTTT.

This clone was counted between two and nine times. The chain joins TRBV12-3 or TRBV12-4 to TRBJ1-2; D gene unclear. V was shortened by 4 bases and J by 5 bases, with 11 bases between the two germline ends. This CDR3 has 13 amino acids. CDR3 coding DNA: TGTGCCAGCAGTTCGAGTAGCGGGTATGGCTACACCTTC. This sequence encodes CASSSSSGYGYTF.

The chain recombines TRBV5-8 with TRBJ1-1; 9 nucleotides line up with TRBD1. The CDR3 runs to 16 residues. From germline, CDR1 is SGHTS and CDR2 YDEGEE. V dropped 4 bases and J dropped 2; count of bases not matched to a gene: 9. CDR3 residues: CASSRRTGARNTEAFF. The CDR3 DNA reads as TGTGCCAGCAGCCGCCGGACAGGGGCAAGAAACACTGAAGCTTTCTTT.

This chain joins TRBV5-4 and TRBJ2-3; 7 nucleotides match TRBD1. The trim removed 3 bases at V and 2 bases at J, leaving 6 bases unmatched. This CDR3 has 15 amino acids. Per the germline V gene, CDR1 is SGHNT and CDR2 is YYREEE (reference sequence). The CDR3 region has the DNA TGTGCCAGCAGCTCGACAGGGTTATACACAGATACGCAGTATTTT. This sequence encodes CASSSTGLYTDTQYF.

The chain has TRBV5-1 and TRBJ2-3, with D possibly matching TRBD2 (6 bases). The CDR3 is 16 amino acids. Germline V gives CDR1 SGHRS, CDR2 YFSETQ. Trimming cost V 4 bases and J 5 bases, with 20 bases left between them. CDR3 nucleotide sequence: TGCGCCAGCAGCCCCTCCTTGGACCTCGGGAGAGATACGCAGTATTTT. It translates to CASSPSLDLGRDTQYF.

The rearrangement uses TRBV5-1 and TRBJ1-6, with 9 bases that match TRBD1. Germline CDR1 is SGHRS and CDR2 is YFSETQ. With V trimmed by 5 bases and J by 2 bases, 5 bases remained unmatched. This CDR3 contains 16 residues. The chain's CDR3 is CASRPTGGTYNSPLHF. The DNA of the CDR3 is TGCGCCAGCAGGCCTACAGGGGGCACCTATAATTCACCCCTCCACTTT.

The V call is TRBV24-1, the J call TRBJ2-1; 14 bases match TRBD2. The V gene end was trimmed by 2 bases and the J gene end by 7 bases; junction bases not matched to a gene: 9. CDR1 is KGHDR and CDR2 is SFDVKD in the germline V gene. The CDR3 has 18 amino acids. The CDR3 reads CATSDSGGTSGRINEQFF. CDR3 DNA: TGTGCCACCAGTGATTCTGGAGGGACTAGCGGGAGAATTAATGAGCAGTTCTTC.

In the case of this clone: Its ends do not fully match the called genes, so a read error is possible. The chain's CDR3 is CASSLDKQIIF. CDR3 nucleotide sequence: TGTGCCAGCAGCCTTGACAAACAAATCATCTTC. This chain uses TRBV3-1 (or the pseudogene TRBV3-2) with TRBJ2-1; D is undetermined. Germline CDR1 LGHDT, CDR2 YNNKEL (reference sequence). The CDR3 runs to 11 residues.

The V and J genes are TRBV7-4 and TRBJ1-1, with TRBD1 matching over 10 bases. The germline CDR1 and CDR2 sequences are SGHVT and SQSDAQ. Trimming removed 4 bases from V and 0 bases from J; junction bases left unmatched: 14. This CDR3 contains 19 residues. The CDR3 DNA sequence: TGTGCCAGCAGCTCTAGACAGGGGGCACCCCCCGCGATGAACACTGAAGCTTTCTTT. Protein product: CASSSRQGAPPAMNTEAFF.

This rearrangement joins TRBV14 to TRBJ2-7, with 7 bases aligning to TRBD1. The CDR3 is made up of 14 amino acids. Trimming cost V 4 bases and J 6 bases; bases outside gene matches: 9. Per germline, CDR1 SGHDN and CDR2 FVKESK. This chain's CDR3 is CASSRTLTGVEQYF. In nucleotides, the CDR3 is TGTGCCAGCAGCCGCACTCTTACAGGGGTCGAGCAGTACTTC.

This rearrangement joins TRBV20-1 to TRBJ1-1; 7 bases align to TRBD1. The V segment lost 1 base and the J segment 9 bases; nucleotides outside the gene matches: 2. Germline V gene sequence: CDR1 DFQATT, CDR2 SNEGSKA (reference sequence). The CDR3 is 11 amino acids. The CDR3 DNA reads TGCAGTGCTAGAGTACAGGGGAAAGCTTTCTTT. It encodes CSARVQGKAFF.

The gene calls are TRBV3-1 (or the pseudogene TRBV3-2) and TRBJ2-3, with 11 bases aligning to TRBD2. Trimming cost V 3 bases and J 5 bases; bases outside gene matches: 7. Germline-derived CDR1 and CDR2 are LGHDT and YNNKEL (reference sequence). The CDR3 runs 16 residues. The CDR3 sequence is CASSHHSGGAGDTQYF. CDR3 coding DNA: TGTGCCAGCAGCCATCATAGCGGGGGGGCGGGAGATACGCAGTATTTT.

The CDR3 region has the DNA TGCGCCAGCAGCTCGGGGAGCACCATATATTTT. This translates into CASSSGSTIYF. The rearrangement uses TRBV5-1 and TRBJ1-3; D remains ambiguous. With 3 bases removed from V and 9 bases from J, the gap between germline ends came to 7 bases. CDR3 length: 11 residues. Germline V gives CDR1 SGHRS, CDR2 YFSETQ.

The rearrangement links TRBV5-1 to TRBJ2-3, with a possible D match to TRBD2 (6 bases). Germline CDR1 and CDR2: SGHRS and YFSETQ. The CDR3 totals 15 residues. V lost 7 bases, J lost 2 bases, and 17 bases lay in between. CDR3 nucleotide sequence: TGCGCCAGCCAGAGACCGGGACTTCACACAGATACGCAGTATTTT. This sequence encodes CASQRPGLHTDTQYF.

CDR3 sequence (DNA): TGTGCCAGCAGCTTGGCCTGGACAGGGGCACACGAGCAGTACTTC. Translating it yields CASSLAWTGAHEQYF. V gene TRBV5-4 combines with J gene TRBJ2-7; 9 bases agree with TRBD1. CDR3 size: 15 residues. V gave up 0 bases and J gave up 5 bases; unmatched junction bases: 6. Germline loops: CDR1 SGHNT, CDR2 YYREEE (reference sequence).

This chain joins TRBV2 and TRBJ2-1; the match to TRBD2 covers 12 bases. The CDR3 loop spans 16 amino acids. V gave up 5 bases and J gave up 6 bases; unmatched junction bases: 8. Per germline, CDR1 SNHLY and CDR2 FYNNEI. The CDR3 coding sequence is TGTGCCAGCAGTCCTCCCCTAGCGGGGGGGCTCAATGAGCAGTTCTTC. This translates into CASSPPLAGGLNEQFF.

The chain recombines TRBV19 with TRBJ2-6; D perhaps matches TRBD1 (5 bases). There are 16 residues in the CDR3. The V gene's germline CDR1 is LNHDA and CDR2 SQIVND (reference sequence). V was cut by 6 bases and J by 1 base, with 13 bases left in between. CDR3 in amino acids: CASRGQGPSGANVLTF. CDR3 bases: TGTGCCAGTAGAGGTCAGGGCCCTTCTGGGGCCAACGTCCTGACTTTC.

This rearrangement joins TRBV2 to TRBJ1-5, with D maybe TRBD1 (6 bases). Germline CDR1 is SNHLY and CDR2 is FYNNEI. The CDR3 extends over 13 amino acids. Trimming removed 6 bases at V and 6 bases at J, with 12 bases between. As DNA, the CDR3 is TGTGCCAGCAGGCCAGGGGCGAGTCAGCCCCAGCATTTT. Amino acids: CASRPGASQPQHF.

The CDR3 here is CASSRGLAGRYEQYF. The DNA of the CDR3 is TGTGCCAGTAGTAGGGGACTAGCGGGAAGATACGAGCAGTACTTC. The chain carries TRBV19 and TRBJ2-7; 13 bases match TRBD2. V lost 4 bases to trimming and J lost 4 bases; unmatched junction nucleotides: 4. There are 15 residues in the CDR3. From germline, CDR1 is LNHDA and CDR2 SQIVND (reference sequence).

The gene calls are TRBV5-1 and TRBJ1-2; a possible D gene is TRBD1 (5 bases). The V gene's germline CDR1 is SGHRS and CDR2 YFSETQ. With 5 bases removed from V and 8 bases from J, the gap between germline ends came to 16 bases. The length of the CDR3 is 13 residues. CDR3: CASSSTWGVGYTF. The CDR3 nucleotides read TGCGCCAGCAGTTCTACCTGGGGGGTCGGCTACACCTTC.

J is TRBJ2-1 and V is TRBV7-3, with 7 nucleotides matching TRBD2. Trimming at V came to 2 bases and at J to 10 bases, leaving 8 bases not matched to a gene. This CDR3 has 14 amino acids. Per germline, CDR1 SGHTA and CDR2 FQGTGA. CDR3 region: CASSLGGRAGEQFF. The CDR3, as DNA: TGTGCCAGCAGCTTAGGAGGGAGGGCCGGCGAGCAGTTCTTC.

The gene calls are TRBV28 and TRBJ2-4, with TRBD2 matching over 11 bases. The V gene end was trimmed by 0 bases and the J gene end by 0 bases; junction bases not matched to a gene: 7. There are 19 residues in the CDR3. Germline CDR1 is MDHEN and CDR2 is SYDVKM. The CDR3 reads CASSLWASGGTTAKNIQYF. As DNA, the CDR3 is TGTGCCAGCAGTTTATGGGCTAGCGGGGGGACCACAGCCAAAAACATTCAGTACTTC.

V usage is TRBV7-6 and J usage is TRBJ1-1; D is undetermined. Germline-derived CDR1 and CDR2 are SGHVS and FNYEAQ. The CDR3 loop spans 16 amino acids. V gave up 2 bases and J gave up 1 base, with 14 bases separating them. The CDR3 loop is CASSLISNSPNTEAFF. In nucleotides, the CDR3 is TGTGCCAGCAGCTTAATATCAAACTCCCCGAACACTGAAGCTTTCTTT. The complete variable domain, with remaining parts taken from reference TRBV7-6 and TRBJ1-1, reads GAGVSQSPRYKVTKRGQDVALRCDPISGHVSLYWYRQALGQGPEFLTYFNYEAQQDKSGLPNDRFSAERPEGSISTLTIQRTEQRDSAMYRCASSLISNSPNTEAFFGQGTRLTVV.

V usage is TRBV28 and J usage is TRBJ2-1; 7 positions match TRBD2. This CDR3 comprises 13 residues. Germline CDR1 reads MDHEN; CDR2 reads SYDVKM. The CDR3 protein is CACVGRPYNEQFF. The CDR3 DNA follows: TGTGCTTGCGTCGGGAGGCCCTACAATGAGCAGTTCTTC. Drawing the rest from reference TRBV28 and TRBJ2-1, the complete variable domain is DVKVTQSSRYLVKRTGEKVFLECVQDMDHENMFWYRQDPGLGLRLIYFSYDVKMKEKGDIPEGYSVSREKKERFSLILESASTNQTSMYLCACVGRPYNEQFFGPGTRLTVL.